These 2 T cell receptor beta chains were all obtained from the same sample, sequenced in a study of T cell repertoires in cytomegalovirus infection. TCRdb recomputed calls from the reads with MiXCR, one row per CDR3 protein. The table includes about 920,000 distinct CDR3 sequences, approximately 33% detected once. These receptors lack a known antigen. The specimen comprised cultured CD8+ T cells from PBMCs, sampled from culture after CMV antigen stimulation. Receptor source: a human donor in good health (CMV status not recorded). Some clones in this sample may be carry-over from other donors' samples.

V is TRBV12-3 or TRBV12-4 and J is TRBJ1-4; D gene ambiguous. The CDR3 extends over 14 amino acids. For the CDR3, the DNA is TGTGCAACCGGACTGGTCGGGGATTATGAAAAACTGTTTTTT. This sequence encodes CATGLVGDYEKLFF.

The chain couples TRBV7-9 to TRBJ2-6, with a tentative D call TRBD2 (6 bases). Trimming pared 2 bases from V and 3 bases from J, leaving 8 bases between. CDR1 SEHNR and CDR2 FQNEAQ come from the germline V gene (reference sequence). This CDR3 region has 15 residues. Here the CDR3 reads CASSLTGGGANVLTF. The CDR3 nucleotides are TGTGCCAGCAGCTTAACCGGGGGTGGGGCCAACGTCCTGACTTTC.